The entry below gives a single T cell receptor beta chain sequence along with its context. The antigen remains unidentified. One base away lies a much larger clone, so this may be a sequencing read error. Distinct nucleotide sequences in the sample also encode this CDR3. Profiling relied on immunoSEQ multiplex PCR, and the TCRdb table lists in-frame clones only, not all of them. This sample has approximately 20,000 clones, with around 43% found just once. This CDR3 spans 12 amino acids. Trimming pared 3 bases from V and 11 bases from J, leaving 13 bases between. Germline CDR1 LNHNV, CDR2 YYDKDF (reference sequence). These data are taken from a study of siplizumab effects on memory and regulatory T cells. The overall study: Siplizumab-free reactions were matched to 1 ug/mL siplizumab reactions in paired mixed lymphocyte cultures.

The mixed lymphocyte reaction cells were cocultured at 37°C for 6 to 7 days. The source is a human donor in good health; the cells came from an allogeneic mixed lymphocyte reaction. Some clones in this sample may be carry-over from other donors' samples. Sequencing used CFSE-low (dividing) CD4+ T cells sorted from an allogeneic mixed lymphocyte reaction. V usage is TRBV15 and J usage is TRBJ1-1; D uncertain. The CDR3 spells CATSRHGFDAFF. The CDR3 DNA reads as TGTGCCACCAGCAGGCATGGGTTTGATGCTTTCTTT. Full variable domain (remainder filled in from reference TRBV15 and TRBJ1-1): DAMVIQNPRYQVTQFGKPVTLSCSQTLNHNVMYWYQQKSSQAPKLLFHYYDKDFNNEADTPDNFQSRRPNTSFCFLDIRSPGLGDTAMYLCATSRHGFDAFFGQGTRLTVV.